Described below is a single T cell receptor (beta chain) sequence and its context. The target antigen is unknown. The method was immunoSEQ multiplex PCR; TCRdb's version includes in-frame clones alone and lacks a portion of them. This repertoire shows approximately 50,000 clones, over 90% found once; its top ten account for 17%. These data come from a study of siplizumab effects on memory and regulatory T cells. Study-level findings and limits: Unstimulated subset assignment was obtained for only a minor fraction of alloreactive clones.

This clonotype originated in a human donor in good health. The source material was CD8+ T cells sorted from blood.

CDR3 amino acids: CASLAGGWEQETQYF. CDR3 nucleotide sequence: TGCGCCAGCCTCGCCGGTGGGTGGGAGCAAGAGACCCAGTACTTC. The rearrangement uses TRBV5-1 and TRBJ2-5; D is possibly TRBD2 (5 bases). Germline lookup yields CDR1 SGHRS and CDR2 YFSETQ. V gave up 7 bases and J gave up 2 bases, with 18 bases separating them. The CDR3 has 15 amino acids.